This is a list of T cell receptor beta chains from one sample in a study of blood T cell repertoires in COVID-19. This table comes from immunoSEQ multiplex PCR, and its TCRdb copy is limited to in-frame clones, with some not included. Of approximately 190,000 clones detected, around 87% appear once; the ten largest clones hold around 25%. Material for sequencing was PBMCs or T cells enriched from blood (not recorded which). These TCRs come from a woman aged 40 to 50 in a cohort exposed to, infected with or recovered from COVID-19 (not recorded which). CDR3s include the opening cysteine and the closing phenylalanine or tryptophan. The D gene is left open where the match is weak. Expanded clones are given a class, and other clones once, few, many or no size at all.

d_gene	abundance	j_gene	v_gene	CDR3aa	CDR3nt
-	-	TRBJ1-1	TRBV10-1	CASSESGHNTEAFF	TGCGCCAGCAGTGAGTCCGGACACAACACTGAAGCTTTCTTT
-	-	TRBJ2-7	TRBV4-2	CASSQRSWTVSYEQYF	TGTGCCAGCAGCCAAAGATCTTGGACAGTCTCCTACGAGCAGTACTTC
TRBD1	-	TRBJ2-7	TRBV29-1	CSAAPTDRGYEQYF	TGCAGCGCCGCACCGACCGACAGGGGTTACGAGCAGTACTTC
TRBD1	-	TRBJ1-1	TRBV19	CASSPRQGASAFF	TGTGCCAGTAGTCCAAGACAGGGAGCCTCGGCTTTCTTT
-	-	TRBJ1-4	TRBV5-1	CASSLSLSDEKLFF	TGCGCCAGCAGCTTGTCCCTCAGCGATGAAAAACTGTTTTTT
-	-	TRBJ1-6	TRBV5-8	CASSFGQGFRSPLHF	TGTGCCAGCAGCTTTGGGCAGGGCTTTAGATCACCCCTCCACTTT
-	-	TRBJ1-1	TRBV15	CATSTGREINTEAFF	TGTGCCACCAGCACCGGGCGGGAGATAAACACTGAAGCTTTCTTT
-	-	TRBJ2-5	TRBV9	CASSGSTSPKTQYF	TGTGCCAGCAGCGGCTCAACTAGCCCAAAGACCCAGTACTTC
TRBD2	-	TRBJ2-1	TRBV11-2	CASSLVGSAGGEEQFF	TGTGCCAGCAGCTTAGTCGGTTCGGCGGGAGGTGAAGAGCAGTTCTTC
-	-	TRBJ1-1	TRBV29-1	CSVEAPDVGRRTEAFF	TGCAGCGTTGAAGCCCCCGATGTGGGGAGGAGGACTGAAGCTTTCTTT
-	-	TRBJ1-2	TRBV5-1	CASSLDQEIGYTF	TGCGCCAGCAGCTTGGATCAAGAGATTGGCTACACCTTC
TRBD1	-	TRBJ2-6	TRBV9	CASSGPTGAERRNVLTF	TGTGCCAGCAGCGGCCCGACAGGGGCAGAAAGGAGAAACGTCCTGACTTTC
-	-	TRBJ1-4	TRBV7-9	CASSPLGGNRNEKLFF	TGTGCCAGCAGCCCCCTCGGAGGGAATAGGAATGAAAAACTGTTTTTT
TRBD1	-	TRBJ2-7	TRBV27	CASSSGRGTYEQYF	TGTGCCAGCAGTTCAGGCAGGGGGACCTACGAGCAGTACTTC
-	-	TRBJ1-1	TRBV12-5	CASGLGGSTEAFF	TGTGCTAGTGGGCTGGGGGGGAGCACTGAAGCTTTCTTT
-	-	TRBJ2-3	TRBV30	CAWSGVLSTDTQYF	TGTGCCTGGAGTGGAGTACTGTCCACAGATACGCAGTATTTT
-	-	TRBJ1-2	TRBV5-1	CASSFDRTKGGYTF	TGCGCCAGCAGCTTCGATCGGACTAAGGGAGGCTACACCTTC
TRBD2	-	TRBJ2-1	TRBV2	CASSEYAGGPGNEQFF	TGTGCCAGCAGTGAATACGCGGGAGGGCCTGGGAATGAGCAGTTCTTC
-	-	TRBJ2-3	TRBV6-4	CASSDSAGGSTDTQYF	TGTGCCAGCAGTGACTCGGCTGGCGGGAGCACAGATACGCAGTATTTT
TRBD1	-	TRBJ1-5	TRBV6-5	CASSRSQGDQPQHF	TGTGCCAGCAGTCGCTCCCAGGGGGATCAGCCCCAGCATTTT
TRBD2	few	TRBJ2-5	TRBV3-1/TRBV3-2	CASSQDRTSDYSETQYF	TGTGCCAGCAGCCAAGATAGGACTAGCGATTATTCGGAGACCCAGTACTTC
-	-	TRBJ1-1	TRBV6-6	CASSGRGGTEAFF	TGTGCCAGCAGTGGAAGAGGGGGCACTGAAGCTTTCTTT